Listed here are 27 T cell receptor beta chains from one sample, sequenced in a study of blood T cell repertoires in COVID-19. Profiling relied on immunoSEQ multiplex PCR, and the TCRdb table lists in-frame clones only, not all of them. Of 84,000 or so clones listed, roughly 80% are singletons. Sequenced: peripheral blood. All receptors derive from a woman of 80 years or more with acute or convalescent COVID-19.

The chain employs TRBV30 and TRBJ2-5; D not certain. Deletions cut 7 bases from V and 7 bases from J, with 19 bases between. From germline, CDR1 is GTSNPN and CDR2 SVGIG (reference sequence). The CDR3 has 13 residues. The CDR3 region has the DNA TGTGCCTCGCGAGACTCGAGATCTGGGACCCAGTACTTC. It specifies CASRDSRSGTQYF.

This chain links TRBV6-5 with TRBJ1-2; D perhaps matches TRBD1 (5 bases). Deletions cut 4 bases from V and 4 bases from J, with 16 bases between. From germline, CDR1 is MNHEY and CDR2 SVGAGI. This CDR3 has 15 amino acids. CDR3 amino acids: CASSWRDRGSYGYTF. In DNA form, the CDR3 reads TGTGCCAGCAGTTGGCGGGACCGCGGGTCCTATGGCTACACCTTC.

V is TRBV7-2 and J is TRBJ2-1; D is undetermined. V was pared by 0 bases and J by 9 bases, with 6 bases between. The germline V gene has CDR1 SGHTA and CDR2 FQGNSA. CDR3 size: 12 residues. DNA of the CDR3: TGTGCCAGCAGCTTAGCGTATCCTGAGCAGTTCTTC. It specifies CASSLAYPEQFF.

The rearrangement uses TRBV28 and TRBJ2-7; possibly TRBD2 for D (5 bases). This CDR3 region has 15 residues. Trimming took off 6 bases at V and 3 bases at J, with 18 bases between the two ends. Germline CDR1 MDHEN, CDR2 SYDVKM. The CDR3 DNA sequence: TGTGCCAGCAGACCCGCGGCGGGCGCGATCTACGAGCAGTACTTC. Translating gives CASRPAAGAIYEQYF. Variable domain in full (rest from reference TRBV28 and TRBJ2-7): DVKVTQSSRYLVKRTGEKVFLECVQDMDHENMFWYRQDPGLGLRLIYFSYDVKMKEKGDIPEGYSVSREKKERFSLILESASTNQTSMYLCASRPAAGAIYEQYFGPGTRLTVT.

The V call is TRBV18, the J call TRBJ2-7; a weak D match, TRBD1 (8 bases). V was pared by 0 bases and J by 5 bases, with 14 bases between. Germline V gene lookup returns CDR1 KGHSH and CDR2 LQKENI. This CDR3 is 15 amino acids long. The CDR3 loop reads CASSPPAQGGDEQYF. DNA for the CDR3: TGTGCCAGCTCACCACCGGCACAGGGGGGGGACGAGCAGTACTTC.

The chain carries TRBV4-1 and TRBJ1-5; TRBD1 aligns across 7 bases. Germline V CDR1 and CDR2: MGHRA, YSYEKL. Unmatched junction bases numbered 12, after V lost 1 base and J lost 9 bases. CDR3 size: 16 residues. The CDR3 DNA sequence: TGCGCCAGCAGCCAAGTAGACACAGGGGATTATCGGCCCCAGCATTTT. This gives the protein CASSQVDTGDYRPQHF.

The genes are TRBV6-4 and TRBJ1-6; D unresolved. CDR3 length: 14 residues. The V gene's germline CDR1 is MRHNA and CDR2 SNTAGT. The ends were cut back, 8 bases at V and 10 bases at J, with 18 bases in the middle. CDR3 nucleotides: TGTGCCAGCCTTCTCCCGCGGGTGGCCTCACCCCTCCACTTT. Amino acids: CASLLPRVASPLHF.

DNA for the CDR3: TGTGCCTGGAGTGTTGGGACAGTAAATTCACCCCTCCACTTT. Translated, it gives CAWSVGTVNSPLHF. This chain links TRBV30 with TRBJ1-6; 7 bases map to TRBD1. This CDR3 region has 14 residues. Germline-derived CDR1 and CDR2 are GTSNPN and SVGIG (reference sequence). The V segment lost 0 bases and the J segment 7 bases; nucleotides outside the gene matches: 3.

This clone came up once. V and J are TRBV29-1 and TRBJ1-2; the match to TRBD1 covers 8 bases. Germline values: CDR1 SQVTM, CDR2 ANQGSEA. V shed 7 bases and J 3 bases; nucleotides not matched to a gene: 7. The CDR3 length is 13 residues. CDR3 amino acids: CSANRGQDYGYTF. CDR3 DNA: TGCAGCGCAAACAGGGGACAGGACTATGGCTACACCTTC.

This clone has a single count. The chain combines TRBV18 with TRBJ2-3; D unresolved. V lost 2 bases, J lost 2 bases, and 14 bases lay in between. Germline CDR1 is KGHSH and CDR2 is LQKENI. This CDR3 has 16 residues. In DNA, the CDR3 is TGTGCCAGCTCACCATTTGGCCAGACTTCCACAGATACGCAGTATTTT. As protein: CASSPFGQTSTDTQYF.

The sample holds many counts of this clone. This chain connects TRBV15 to TRBJ1-1, with 7 bases that match TRBD1. The length of the CDR3 is 15 residues. Germline values: CDR1 LNHNV, CDR2 YYDKDF (reference sequence). J gave up 1 base and V 3 bases, and 5 bases lay outside the gene matches. This CDR3 reads CATSRLRQGNTEAFF. CDR3 in DNA: TGTGCCACCAGCAGGTTACGACAGGGGAACACTGAAGCTTTCTTT.

V and J are TRBV4-3 and TRBJ2-1; the D is unclear. The germline V gene encodes CDR1 LGHNA and CDR2 YSLEER. CDR3 size: 17 residues. Trimming left V 0 bases short and J 4 bases short, with 16 bases between. In DNA form, the CDR3 reads TGCGCCAGCAGCCAAGATCGCCACAGTGGGCTTTACAATGAGCAGTTCTTC. Its translation is CASSQDRHSGLYNEQFF.

This sequence joins TRBV7-2 and TRBJ1-5, with 9 positions matching TRBD1. After removal of 5 bases from V and 6 bases from J, the junction contained 8 bases not matched to a gene. The CDR3 loop spans 15 amino acids. Per germline, CDR1 SGHTA and CDR2 FQGNSA. The CDR3: CASSAQGAGGQPQHF. The CDR3 nucleotides read TGTGCCAGCAGCGCACAGGGGGCAGGAGGTCAGCCCCAGCATTTT.

The rearrangement uses TRBV6-2 or TRBV6-3 and TRBJ2-3; possible D gene TRBD2, 6 bases. This CDR3 region has 15 residues. V was trimmed by 4 bases and J by 0 bases, leaving 11 bases between them. Germline V gene lookup returns CDR1 MNHEY and CDR2 SVGEGT. In DNA, the CDR3 is TGTGCCAGCAGTTTTCAGCGGGCCAGCACAGATACGCAGTATTTT. Protein product: CASSFQRASTDTQYF.

This chain connects TRBV7-2 to TRBJ2-3, with 7 positions matching TRBD1. The V gene end was trimmed by 4 bases and the J gene end by 8 bases; junction bases not matched to a gene: 12. CDR3 size: 15 residues. Germline V gene sequence: CDR1 SGHTA, CDR2 FQGNSA. The DNA for the CDR3 is TGTGCCAGCAGCTCCCGACAGGGACGATTCGGTACGCAGTATTTT. Protein: CASSSRQGRFGTQYF.

This clone was counted between two and nine times. The V call is TRBV11-2, the J call TRBJ1-2; TRBD1 aligns across 12 bases. CDR1 SGHAT and CDR2 FQNNGV come from the germline V gene. This CDR3 has 18 residues. J lost 5 bases, V lost 4 bases, and 14 bases had no gene match. The CDR3 bases are TGTGCCAGCAGCTCCCTGAGGGACAGGGGGCAGAGGGCATATGGCTACACCTTC. It translates to CASSSLRDRGQRAYGYTF. Full variable domain (rest looked up from reference TRBV11-2 and TRBJ1-2): EAGVAQSPRYKIIEKRQSVAFWCNPISGHATLYWYQQILGQGPKLLIQFQNNGVVDDSQLPKDRFSAERLKGVDSTLKIQPAKLEDSAVYLCASSSLRDRGQRAYGYTFGSGTRLTVV.

The rearrangement uses TRBV24-1 and TRBJ2-1; TRBD2 is a possible D gene (6 bases). Trimming stripped 5 bases from V and 5 bases from J, with 15 bases between. Germline V gene lookup returns CDR1 KGHDR and CDR2 SFDVKD. The CDR3 sequence is 15 residues long. The CDR3: CATSAGDSYNNEQFF. The CDR3 nucleotides are TGTGCCACCAGTGCGGGAGACAGTTATAACAATGAGCAGTTCTTC.

Points on this clone: The same CDR3 arises from other DNA sequences in this sample as well. The rearrangement links TRBV30 to TRBJ1-2, with D maybe TRBD1 (6 bases). Germline CDR1 is GTSNPN and CDR2 is SVGIG (reference sequence). This CDR3 spans 13 amino acids. V gave up 2 bases and J gave up 4 bases, with 11 bases separating them. As DNA, the CDR3 is TGTGCCTGGAGTACCAGGGGTGGCTATGGCTACACCTTC. It is translated as CAWSTRGGYGYTF.

This chain uses TRBV18 with TRBJ2-1, with 10 bases matching TRBD2. This CDR3 has 16 amino acids. J gave up 4 bases and V 4 bases, and 7 bases lay outside the gene matches. Germline lookup yields CDR1 KGHSH and CDR2 LQKENI. DNA for the CDR3: TGTGCCAGCTCACTCTCTAGCGGGGGCCGTTACAATGAGCAGTTCTTC. Translation: CASSLSSGGRYNEQFF.

This clone was recorded a few times. V gene TRBV6-6 combines with J gene TRBJ2-7; 8 nucleotides agree with TRBD2. CDR1 and CDR2 (germline): MNHNY, SVGAGI (reference sequence). This CDR3 has 15 amino acids. V was pared by 6 bases and J by 1 base, with 8 bases of the junction left unmatched. The CDR3 DNA is TGTGCCAGCAGGCTAGCGGGCGTGCCTTCCTACGAGCAGTACTTC. Amino acid sequence: CASRLAGVPSYEQYF.

V and J are TRBV19 and TRBJ1-2, with 8 bases fitting TRBD1. The germline V gene has CDR1 LNHDA and CDR2 SQIVND (reference sequence). The CDR3 sequence is 17 residues long. Trimming at V came to 4 bases and at J to 2 bases, leaving 12 bases not matched to a gene. CDR3 nucleotides: TGTGCCAGTAGTACCGAGAGGGGAGGACAGGGCAACTATGGCTACACCTTC. Translated, it gives CASSTERGGQGNYGYTF. Supplemented by reference TRBV19 and TRBJ1-2, the full variable domain reads DGGITQSPKYLFRKEGQNVTLSCEQNLNHDAMYWYRQDPGQGLRLIYYSQIVNDFQKGDIAEGYSVSREKKESFPLTVTSAQKNPTAFYLCASSTERGGQGNYGYTFGSGTRLTVV.

The chain uses TRBV9 and TRBJ1-1; 8 nucleotides match TRBD1. The length of the CDR3 is 16 residues. J lost 8 bases, V lost 4 bases, and 16 bases had no gene match. Germline V lookup: CDR1 SGDLS, CDR2 YYNGEE. In nucleotides, the CDR3 is TGTGCCAGCAGCCCCAGGGGGCCAGACTTTATCGCAGAAGCTTTCTTT. Translating it yields CASSPRGPDFIAEAFF.

The gene calls are TRBV2 and TRBJ2-3; 9 bases align to TRBD1. The CDR3 covers 17 residues. V shed 3 bases and J 1 base; nucleotides not matched to a gene: 8. Germline lookup yields CDR1 SNHLY and CDR2 FYNNEI. CDR3 DNA sequence: TGTGCCAGCAGTGATTACGGGGGGACAGGGCGCACAGATACGCAGTATTTT. It encodes CASSDYGGTGRTDTQYF.

The chain has TRBV6-2 or TRBV6-3 and TRBJ1-5; TRBD1 matches 12 bases. Per germline, CDR1 MNHEY and CDR2 SVGEGT. With V trimmed by 4 bases and J by 7 bases, 11 bases remained unmatched. The CDR3 is made up of 17 amino acids. This CDR3 is CASSFISGQGAFQPQHF. DNA for the CDR3: TGTGCCAGCAGTTTCATATCGGGACAGGGGGCCTTCCAGCCCCAGCATTTT.

The rearrangement joins TRBV6-5 to TRBJ2-2; the D gene is possibly TRBD1 (6 bases). The CDR3 runs to 15 residues. From germline, CDR1 is MNHEY and CDR2 SVGAGI. Between the trimmed V and J ends, which lost 8 bases and 3 bases, there was a span of 16 bases. CDR3 DNA: TGTGCCAGCTCCAAGGCCAGGGGCGACACCGGGGAGCTGTTTTTT. This gives the protein CASSKARGDTGELFF.

The V gene is TRBV3-1 (or the pseudogene TRBV3-2), the J gene TRBJ2-5, with TRBD2 matching over 9 bases. Per the germline V gene, CDR1 is LGHDT and CDR2 is YNNKEL (reference sequence). With 0 bases clipped from V and 5 bases from J, the junction kept 19 bases outside the gene matches. This CDR3 has 20 residues. CDR3 residues: CASSQDSPSGGPSHQETQYF. The CDR3 DNA sequence: TGTGCCAGCAGCCAAGATAGTCCGAGCGGGGGGCCGAGCCATCAGGAGACCCAGTACTTC.

The genes are TRBV7-8 and TRBJ1-2, with TRBD1 as a possible D gene (5 bases). Trimming removed 0 bases from V and 7 bases from J, with 9 bases in between. Looked up from germline, CDR1 is SGHVS and CDR2 is FQNEAQ. The CDR3 spans 13 residues. The CDR3 coding sequence is TGTGCCAGCAGCTTAGCGCTCAGGGTTGGCTACACCTTC. Protein: CASSLALRVGYTF.